This TCR beta chain appears in the sequencing data of a study of T cell changes during pregnancy in multiple sclerosis. The CDR3 runs 14 residues. J lost 7 bases, V lost 6 bases, and 5 bases had no gene match. Looked up from germline, CDR1 is LNHDA and CDR2 is SQIVND (reference sequence). TCRdb's table, derived via immunoSEQ multiplex PCR, lists solely in-frame clones and lacks some. The sample contains roughly 40,000 clones, about nine tenths of which appear only once. This sample comprised CD4+ T cells from peripheral blood mononuclear cells, obtained in the second trimester of pregnancy. The TCR originated in a female donor in good health, enrolled as a control in a pregnancy study. The rearrangement joins TRBV19 to TRBJ2-1; 11 bases fit TRBD2. CDR3: CASSRSGRGNEQFF. CDR3 bases: TGTGCCAGTAGCCGTAGCGGGAGGGGGAATGAGCAGTTCTTC.